This entry features one T cell receptor (beta chain) sequence. Its antigen has not been determined. Base qualities are not provided; no much larger clone lies one nucleotide away. The entire isolated RNA was reverse transcribed using the High Capacity cDNA Reverse Transcription Kit, and thus expressed TCRB transcripts were sequenced. Deep immunoSEQ sequencing was applied to naive, central memory and regulatory T cell samples, giving an average of roughly 3.3 million total reads per sample. Sorted cells were lysed in RLT buffer and RNA was extracted with DNase-treated RNeasy Micro or Mini kits, depending on cell number. Each cell subset was processed on its own to prevent cross-contamination, while patient and healthy donor samples were processed together. The immunoSEQ multiplex PCR was used to amplify TCRB sequences from cDNA, yielding 87-bp fragments that span the CDR3 region. Amplicons were sequenced on the Illumina HiSeq platform. For the original study's pipeline: PCR bias was computationally corrected using synthetic template baselines, reads within Hamming distance 2 were collapsed, and singletons that could not be merged were discarded. Reads were aligned to IMGT to assign V, D and J genes, CDR3 length, and insertions or deletions at six rearrangement sites. Within each subset, clonotype counts were normalized to sorted cell number, after which true diversity and Gini coefficients were computed with the tcR R package. Repertoire sharing was quantified using the overlap coefficient calculated on TCRB nucleotide sequences. As a proxy for the pre-selection repertoire, out-of-frame TCRB sequences from naive cells were analyzed. TCRdb limited this immuneACCESS table to in-frame rearrangements with V and J called. A share of clones is missing; checked studies link under half to unresolved V genes, and the rest is unexplained. The V and J calls and clone size were taken over from that table, and D and trimming were inferred from the DNA. The sample data list 250,000 to 300,000 clones, and 20% to 25% of these were observed just once. Roughly 0.011% of the sample rests with the top ten.

For this chain, trimming is 5 bases at the V end and 0 bases at the J end, and the number of junction bases without a gene match is 1. From its cysteine to its phenylalanine, the CDR3 spans 14 amino acids. The entry retains the CDR3 DNA only, 42 bases that are in frame from base 1. From the germline V gene (reference sequence), CDR1 is SGHAT and CDR2 is FQDESV. This sample was included in a study of beta chain features in type 1 diabetes (dated by TCRdb to between 2017 and 2018). With respect to the entire study: No differences in mean age, gender distribution, total cell number or subset yield were found between patients and healthy donors. In the study, recently diagnosed type 1 diabetes patients and matched healthy donors were compared on the TCRB repertoires of their sorted circulating CD4+ T cell subsets. Naive and central memory subsets were obtained from all 30 or so donors, but regulatory and stem cell-like memory subsets were isolated from only 8 patients and roughly eight healthy donors. A total of about 110,000,000 sorted cells were examined across all samples, and a strong correlation was observed between cell number per subset and RNA yield.

The research as a whole found: At VDJ recombination sites, patients with type 1 diabetes made fewer insertions and deleted more nucleotides, a pattern implying thymic rearrangement abnormalities. Naive, central memory and regulatory TCRB repertoires appeared to be more alike among patients than among healthy donors. Because small numbers of individuals were included in the HLA sub-analyses, any influence of HLA type on TCRB rearrangement was left unresolved. PCR might favor shorter templates, but patient and control samples were amplified and corrected together, so any skew would affect both groups equally. Because cDNA rather than genomic DNA was sequenced, highly expressing activated cells could have been over-represented, although no difference in activation and CD3 levels was found between groups. In all four CD4+ subsets, TCRB CDR3 length was moderately but significantly shorter in type 1 diabetes patients.

Each donor gave one peripheral blood draw, averaging roughly 100 mL, which was collected into heparinised tubes. Using a panel that included CD45RO, CCR7, CD25, CD127, CD95 and CD27, naive, central memory, regulatory and stem cell-like memory CD4+ T cells were sorted on a BD FACSAria II. Every sorted population had a purity above 98%. PBMCs were separated immediately by Lymphoprep density gradient centrifugation and were stained directly, without being cultured. To minimize batch effects, samples were stained and sorted in pairs, one healthy donor with one patient per experiment. Sequenced material: naive CD4+ T cells from blood. What this sample's cell subset or site label stands for: true naive CD4+ T cells. The V gene is TRBV11-1 and the J gene is TRBJ2-7; 10 bases in between match TRBD1. The source of this sequence is a woman younger than 45 with type 1 diabetes. The CDR3 has the sequence CASSRTGGSYEQYF. In nucleotides, the sequence is TGTGCCAGCAGCCGGACAGGGGGCTCCTACGAGCAGTACTTC.